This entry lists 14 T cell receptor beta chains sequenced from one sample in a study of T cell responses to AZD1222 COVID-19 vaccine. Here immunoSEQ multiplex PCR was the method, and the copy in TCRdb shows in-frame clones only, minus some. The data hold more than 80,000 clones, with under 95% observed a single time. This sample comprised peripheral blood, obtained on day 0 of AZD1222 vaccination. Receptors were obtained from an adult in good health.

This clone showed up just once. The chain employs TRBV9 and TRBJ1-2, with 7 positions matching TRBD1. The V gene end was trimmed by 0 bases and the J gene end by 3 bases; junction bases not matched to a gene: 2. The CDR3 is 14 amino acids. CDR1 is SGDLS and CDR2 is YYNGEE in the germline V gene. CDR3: CASSVGTGDYGYTF. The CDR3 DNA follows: TGTGCCAGCAGCGTAGGGACAGGCGACTATGGCTACACCTTC.

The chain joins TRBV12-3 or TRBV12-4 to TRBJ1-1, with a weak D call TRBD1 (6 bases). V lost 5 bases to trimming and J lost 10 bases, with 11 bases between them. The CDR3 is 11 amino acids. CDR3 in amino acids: CASSRGVGAFF. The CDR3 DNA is TGTGCCAGCAGTAGGGGGGTTGGAGCTTTCTTT.

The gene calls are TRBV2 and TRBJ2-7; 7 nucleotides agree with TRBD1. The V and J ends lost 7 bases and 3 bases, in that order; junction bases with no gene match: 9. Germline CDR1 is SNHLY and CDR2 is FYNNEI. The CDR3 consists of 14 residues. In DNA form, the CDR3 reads TGTGCCAGCACCTCCTACCACAGGGGCTACGAGCAGTACTTC. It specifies CASTSYHRGYEQYF.

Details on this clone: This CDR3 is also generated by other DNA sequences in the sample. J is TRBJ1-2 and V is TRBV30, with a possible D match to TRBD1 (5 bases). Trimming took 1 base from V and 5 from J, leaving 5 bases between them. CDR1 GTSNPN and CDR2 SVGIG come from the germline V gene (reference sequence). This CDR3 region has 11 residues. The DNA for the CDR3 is TGTGCCTGGAGTGCAGGGTATGGCTACACCTTC. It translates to CAWSAGYGYTF.

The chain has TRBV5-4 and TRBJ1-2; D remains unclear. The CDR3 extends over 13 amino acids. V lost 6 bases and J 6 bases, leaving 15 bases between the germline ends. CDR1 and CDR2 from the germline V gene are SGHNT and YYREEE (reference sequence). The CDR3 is CASTQQWENGYTF. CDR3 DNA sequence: TGTGCCAGCACTCAACAGTGGGAGAATGGCTACACCTTC.

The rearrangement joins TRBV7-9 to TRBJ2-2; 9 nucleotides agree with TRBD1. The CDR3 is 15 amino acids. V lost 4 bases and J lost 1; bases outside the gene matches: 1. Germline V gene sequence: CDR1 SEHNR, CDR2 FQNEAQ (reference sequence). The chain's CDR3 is CASSSGQGNTGELFF. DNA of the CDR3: TGTGCCAGCAGCTCGGGACAGGGGAACACCGGGGAGCTGTTTTTT.

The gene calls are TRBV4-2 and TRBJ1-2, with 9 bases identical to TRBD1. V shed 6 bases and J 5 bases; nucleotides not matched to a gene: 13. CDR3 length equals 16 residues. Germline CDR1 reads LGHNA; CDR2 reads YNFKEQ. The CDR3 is CASSPLGTGGAYGYTF. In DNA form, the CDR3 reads TGTGCCAGCAGTCCCCTAGGTACAGGGGGCGCGTATGGCTACACCTTC.

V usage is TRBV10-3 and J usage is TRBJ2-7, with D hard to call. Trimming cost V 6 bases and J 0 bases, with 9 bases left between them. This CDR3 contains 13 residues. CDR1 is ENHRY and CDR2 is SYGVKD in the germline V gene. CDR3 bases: TGTGCCATCAGAAGGGTACTCTCCTACGAGCAGTACTTC. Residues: CAIRRVLSYEQYF.

The CDR3 sequence: CASSESDGGNQPQHF. Written as DNA, the CDR3 is TGCGCCAGCAGTGAGTCTGACGGGGGCAATCAGCCCCAGCATTTT. The rearrangement joins TRBV10-2 to TRBJ1-5, with no clear D. Trimming pared 0 bases from V and 2 bases from J, leaving 8 bases between. The germline CDR1 and CDR2 sequences are WSHSY and SAAADI. This CDR3 has 15 amino acids.

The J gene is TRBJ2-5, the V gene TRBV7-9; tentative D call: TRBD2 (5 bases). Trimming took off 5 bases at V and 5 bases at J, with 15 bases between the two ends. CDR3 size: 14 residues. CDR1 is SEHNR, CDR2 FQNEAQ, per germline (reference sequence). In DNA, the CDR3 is TGTGCCAGCAGCCTATTACACGGGGAGGAGACCCAGTACTTC. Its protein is CASSLLHGEETQYF. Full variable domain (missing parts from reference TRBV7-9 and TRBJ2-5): DTGVSQNPRHKITKRGQNVTFRCDPISEHNRLYWYRQTLGQGPEFLTYFQNEAQLEKSRLLSDRFSAERPKGSFSTLEIQRTEQGDSAMYLCASSLLHGEETQYFGPGTRLLVL.

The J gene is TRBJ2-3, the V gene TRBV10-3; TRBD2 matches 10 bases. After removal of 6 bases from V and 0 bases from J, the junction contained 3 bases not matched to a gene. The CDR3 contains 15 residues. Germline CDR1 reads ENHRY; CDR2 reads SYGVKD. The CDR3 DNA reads TGTGCCATCAGCCTGACTAGCGGGAGCACAGATACGCAGTATTTT. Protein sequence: CAISLTSGSTDTQYF.

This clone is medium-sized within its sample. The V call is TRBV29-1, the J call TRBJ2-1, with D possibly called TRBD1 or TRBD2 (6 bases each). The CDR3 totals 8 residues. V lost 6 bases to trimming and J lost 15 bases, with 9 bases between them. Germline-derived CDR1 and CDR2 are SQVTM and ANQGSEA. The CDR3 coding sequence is TGCAGCGTCGGGGGCGGGTTCTTC. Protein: CSVGGGFF.

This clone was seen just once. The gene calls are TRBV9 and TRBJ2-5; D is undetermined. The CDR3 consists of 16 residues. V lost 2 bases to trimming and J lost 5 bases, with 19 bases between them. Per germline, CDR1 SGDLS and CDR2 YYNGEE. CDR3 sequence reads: CASSVFIEQHPETQYF. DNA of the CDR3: TGTGCCAGCAGCGTTTTTATAGAACAACACCCGGAGACCCAGTACTTC.

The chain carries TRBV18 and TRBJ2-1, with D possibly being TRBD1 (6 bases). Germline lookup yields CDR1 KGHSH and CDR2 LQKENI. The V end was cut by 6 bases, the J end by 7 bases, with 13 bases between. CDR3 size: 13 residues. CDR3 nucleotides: TGTGCCAGCTCCATTTCCGACAGGAATGAGCAGTTCTTC. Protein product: CASSISDRNEQFF.